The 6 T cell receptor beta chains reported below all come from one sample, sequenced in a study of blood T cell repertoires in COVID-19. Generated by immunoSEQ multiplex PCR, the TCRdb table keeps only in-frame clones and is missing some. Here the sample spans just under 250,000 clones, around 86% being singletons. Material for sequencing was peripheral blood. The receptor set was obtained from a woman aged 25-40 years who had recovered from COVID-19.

CDR3 region: CASSQVLLAHEQFF. CDR3 in DNA: TGTGCCAGCAGCCAAGTGTTGCTAGCCCATGAGCAGTTCTTC. The chain carries TRBV3-1 (or the pseudogene TRBV3-2) and TRBJ2-1, with a tentative D call TRBD2 (5 bases). The V gene's germline CDR1 is LGHDT and CDR2 YNNKEL (reference sequence). The CDR3 runs to 14 residues. Deletions cut 1 base from V and 8 bases from J, with 12 bases between.

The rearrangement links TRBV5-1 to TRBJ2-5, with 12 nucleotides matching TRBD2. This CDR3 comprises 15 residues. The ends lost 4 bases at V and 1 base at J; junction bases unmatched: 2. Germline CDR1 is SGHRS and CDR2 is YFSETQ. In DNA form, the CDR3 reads TGCGCCAGCAGCCTGACTAGCGGGAGCCAAGAGACCCAGTACTTC. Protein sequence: CASSLTSGSQETQYF.

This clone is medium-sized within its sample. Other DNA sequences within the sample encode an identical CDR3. The DNA for the CDR3 is TGTGCCAGCAGTCACCCGGGACAGGGGGACACTGAAGCTTTCTTT. Translated: CASSHPGQGDTEAFF. The chain links TRBV25-1 to TRBJ1-1; 11 positions agree with TRBD1. Per the germline V gene, CDR1 is MGHDK and CDR2 is SYGVNS. This CDR3 is 15 amino acids long. The junction had 5 bases not matched to a gene; V was cut back by 5 bases and J by 3 bases.

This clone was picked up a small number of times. The CDR3 DNA sequence: TGTGCCAGCAGCTCGGGACTAGCGATTCTCTACGAGCAGTACTTC. It encodes CASSSGLAILYEQYF. The chain recombines TRBV7-9 with TRBJ2-7; 10 bases agree with TRBD2. CDR3 length: 15 amino acids. Trimming removed 4 bases from V and 3 bases from J; junction bases left unmatched: 6. CDR1 and CDR2 from the germline V gene are SEHNR and FQNEAQ (reference sequence).

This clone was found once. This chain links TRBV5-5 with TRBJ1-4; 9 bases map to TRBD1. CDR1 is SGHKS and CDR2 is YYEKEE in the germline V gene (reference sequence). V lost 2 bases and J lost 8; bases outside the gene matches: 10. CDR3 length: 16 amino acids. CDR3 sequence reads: CASSLTGTGSVEKLFF. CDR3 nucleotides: TGTGCCAGCAGCTTAACCGGGACAGGGTCGGTCGAAAAACTGTTTTTT.

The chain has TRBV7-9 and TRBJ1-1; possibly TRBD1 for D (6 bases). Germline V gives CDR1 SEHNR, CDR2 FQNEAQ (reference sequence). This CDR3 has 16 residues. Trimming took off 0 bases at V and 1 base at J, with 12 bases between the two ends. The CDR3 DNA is TGTGCCAGCAGCTTAGCCACGGACAGTGGGAACACTGAAGCTTTCTTT. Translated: CASSLATDSGNTEAFF.